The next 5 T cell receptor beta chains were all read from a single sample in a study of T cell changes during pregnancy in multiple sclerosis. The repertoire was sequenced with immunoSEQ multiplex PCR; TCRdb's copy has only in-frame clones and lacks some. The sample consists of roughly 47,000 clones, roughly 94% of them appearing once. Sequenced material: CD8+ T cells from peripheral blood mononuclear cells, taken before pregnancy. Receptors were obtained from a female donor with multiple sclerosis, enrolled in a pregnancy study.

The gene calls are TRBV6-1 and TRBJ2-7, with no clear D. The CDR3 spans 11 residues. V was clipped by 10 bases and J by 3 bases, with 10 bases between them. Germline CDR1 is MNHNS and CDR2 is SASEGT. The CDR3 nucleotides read TGTGCCACCCGAGGATACTACGAGCAGTACTTC. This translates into CATRGYYEQYF.

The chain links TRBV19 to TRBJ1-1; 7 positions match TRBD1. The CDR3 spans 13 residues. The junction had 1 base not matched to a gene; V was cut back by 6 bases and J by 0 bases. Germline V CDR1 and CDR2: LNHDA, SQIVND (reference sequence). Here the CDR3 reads CASSQGVNTEAFF. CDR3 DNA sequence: TGTGCCAGTAGCCAGGGGGTGAACACTGAAGCTTTCTTT.

The CDR3: CASSSPDREPHGYTF. The DNA of the CDR3 is TGTGCCAGCAGTTCGCCGGACAGGGAACCCCATGGCTACACCTTC. This rearrangement joins TRBV28 to TRBJ1-2; TRBD1 matches at 8 bases. This CDR3 spans 15 amino acids. Germline V gives CDR1 MDHEN, CDR2 SYDVKM. Trimming at V came to 4 bases and at J to 6 bases, leaving 10 bases not matched to a gene.

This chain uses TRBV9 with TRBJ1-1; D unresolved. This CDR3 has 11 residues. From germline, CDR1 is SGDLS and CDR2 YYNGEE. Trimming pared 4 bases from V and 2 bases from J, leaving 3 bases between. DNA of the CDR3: TGTGCCAGCAGCTCAAACACTGAAGCTTTCTTT. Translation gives CASSSNTEAFF.

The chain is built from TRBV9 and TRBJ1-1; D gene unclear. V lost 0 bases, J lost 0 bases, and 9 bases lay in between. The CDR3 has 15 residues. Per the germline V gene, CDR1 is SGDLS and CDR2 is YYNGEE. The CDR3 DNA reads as TGTGCCAGCAGCGTAGCCCAGACATTGAACACTGAAGCTTTCTTT. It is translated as CASSVAQTLNTEAFF. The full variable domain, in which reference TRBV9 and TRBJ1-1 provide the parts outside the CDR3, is DSGVTQTPKHLITATGQRVTLRCSPRSGDLSVYWYQQSLDQGLQFLIQYYNGEERAKGNILERFSAQQFPDLHSELNLSSLELGDSALYFCASSVAQTLNTEAFFGQGTRLTVV.